These 2 T cell receptor beta chains were sequenced from one sample in a study of OX40 agonist ivuxolimab in advanced cancers. Repertoires were generated with immunoSEQ multiplex PCR, while TCRdb's copy carries only in-frame clones and drops some. Of about 62,000 clones in the sample, around 93% were seen once. This material consisted of CD4+ or CD8+ T cells sorted from blood, taken in a trial of the OX40 agonist ivuxolimab. The receptors shown here come from an adult with an advanced solid tumor such as melanoma, head and neck, liver or kidney cancer.

There are a few counts of this clone. This rearrangement joins TRBV7-9 to TRBJ1-3; D remains ambiguous. With 6 bases removed from V and 3 bases from J, the gap between germline ends came to 15 bases. The CDR3 loop spans 15 amino acids. CDR1 is SEHNR and CDR2 is FQNEAQ in the germline V gene (reference sequence). CDR3: CASRPIGGGGNTIYF. Here the CDR3 DNA reads TGTGCCAGCAGGCCAATTGGAGGTGGTGGAAACACCATATATTTT.

This clone has only one observation. The gene calls are TRBV7-9 and TRBJ2-2, with a tentative D call TRBD2 (5 bases). From germline, CDR1 is SEHNR and CDR2 FQNEAQ (reference sequence). V was trimmed by 4 bases and J by 4 bases, leaving 16 bases between them. The CDR3 runs 16 residues. CDR3: CASSSPLDSGTGELFF. Here the CDR3 DNA reads TGTGCCAGCAGCTCACCACTAGATTCGGGCACCGGGGAGCTGTTTTTT.